The TCR beta chain described here comes from a study of identical twins. Each CDR3 protein is one row after TCRdb ran MiXCR on the 5' RACE reads. The sample lists over 600,000 distinct CDR3 sequences; 21% were seen once. CDR1 is DFQATT and CDR2 is SNEGSKA in the germline V gene (reference sequence). Trimming cost V 3 bases and J 2 bases, with 19 bases left between them. This CDR3 is 16 amino acids long. The data also belong to a second study, concerning T cells expressing NK-cell markers. That work states: One of eight sequenced donors was HCMV-seronegative; the other seven were seropositive. Among a few donors, these clonotypes also ranked first in the CD3+CD56-NKG2C+ fraction.

Sequencing was done on a sample of PBMCs. V usage is TRBV20-1 and J usage is TRBJ2-5; the D gene is possibly TRBD1 (6 bases). This clonotype was obtained from a woman aged 18-35 years in good health. The CDR3: CSASRSSQGKQETQYF. In DNA, the CDR3 is TGCAGTGCTAGCCGCTCTTCACAGGGAAAACAAGAGACCCAGTACTTC.